This is a list of T cell receptor beta chains from one sample in a study of T cells in Graves' hyperthyroidism and ophthalmopathy. TCRdb called the multiplex PCR reads again in MiXCR, with one record for every CDR3 protein. The table has around 350,000 distinct CDR3 sequences, 25% seen once. The sequenced material came from blood. Receptor source: a man aged 45-65 years with Graves' hyperthyroidism. Each CDR3 is given with its conserved first and last residue. The D gene is left open where the match is weak. The size field is filled for only some rows; it gives once, few, many or a size class.

TRBV29-1	few	TRBJ1-1	TRBD1	CSVTWQGDTEAFF	TGCAGCGTGACGTGGCAGGGGGACACTGAAGCTTTCTTT
TRBV10-3	NA	TRBJ2-7	NA	CAISGVGGDIAYEQYF	TGTGCCATCAGTGGGGTCGGCGGGGACATCGCCTACGAGCAGTACTTC
TRBV29-1	NA	TRBJ2-5	NA	CSTADRGRFGTQYF	TGCAGCACCGCGGACAGAGGGCGGTTTGGGACCCAGTACTTC
TRBV7-2	NA	TRBJ2-7	NA	CASSLRRESRHEQYF	TGTGCCAGCAGCTTAAGACGGGAGAGTCGCCACGAGCAGTACTTC
TRBV3-1	NA	TRBJ2-1	TRBD2	CASSQDNSGLSYNEQFF	TGTGCCAGCAGCCAGGATAATAGCGGGCTCTCCTACAATGAGCAGTTCTTC
TRBV29-1	NA	TRBJ2-2	TRBD2	CSVRLAVDGELFF	TGCAGCGTGAGACTAGCAGTTGACGGGGAGCTGTTTTTT
TRBV6-6	NA	TRBJ1-4	NA	CASSYGVATNEKLFF	TGTGCCAGCAGTTACGGTGTTGCAACTAATGAAAAACTGTTTTTT
TRBV7-6	many	TRBJ2-1	NA	CASSFPEGDEQFF	TGTGCCAGCAGCTTTCCCGAGGGAGATGAGCAGTTCTTC
TRBV2	few	TRBJ2-5	NA	CASSPRGKETQYF	TGTGCCAGCAGTCCCCGGGGGAAAGAGACCCAGTACTTC
TRBV7-9	NA	TRBJ2-6	NA	CAKTAAANVLTF	TGTGCCAAGACGGCGGCGGCCAACGTCCTGACTTTC
TRBV11-2	NA	TRBJ2-1	NA	CASSSPELSSYNEQFF	TGTGCCAGCAGCTCACCCGAGTTGAGCTCCTACAATGAGCAGTTCTTC
TRBV29-1	NA	TRBJ2-3	TRBD1	CSAEGQGVVDTQYF	TGCAGCGCCGAGGGACAGGGGGTGGTAGATACGCAGTATTTT
TRBV5-1	NA	TRBJ2-1	TRBD2	CASSLGSGRASDQFF	TGCGCCAGCAGCTTGGGTAGCGGGAGGGCCTCTGATCAGTTCTTC
TRBV28	many	TRBJ2-7	TRBD1	CASKVPGQGYEQYF	TGTGCCAGCAAAGTCCCGGGACAGGGCTACGAGCAGTACTTC
TRBV6-2/TRBV6-3	few	TRBJ2-3	NA	CASSPLRAPTDTQYF	TGTGCCAGCAGCCCATTGAGGGCCCCCACAGATACGCAGTATTTT
TRBV2	few	TRBJ2-3	NA	CASSVQGPETDTQYF	TGTGCCAGCAGTGTGCAGGGCCCGGAGACAGATACGCAGTATTTT
TRBV18	few	TRBJ1-1	NA	CASSGGSPEAFF	TGTGCCAGCTCGGGCGGGAGCCCTGAAGCTTTCTTT
TRBV5-6	NA	TRBJ1-2	NA	CASSGTVGKGYTF	TGTGCCAGCAGCGGGACTGTTGGCAAAGGCTACACCTTC
TRBV9	NA	TRBJ2-2	NA	CASSGAGTGNTGELFF	TGTGCCAGCAGCGGAGCCGGGACGGGGAACACCGGGGAGCTGTTTTTT
TRBV20-1	few	TRBJ1-2	NA	CSASRQLGYYGYTF	TGCAGTGCTAGCAGACAGCTCGGCTATTATGGCTACACCTTC
TRBV27	many	TRBJ2-1	NA	CASNLGGSMNEQFF	TGTGCCAGCAACTTAGGGGGGTCTATGAATGAGCAGTTCTTC
TRBV11-2	few	TRBJ1-2	NA	CASSFGGTRDYGYTF	TGTGCCAGCAGCTTTGGCGGGACTAGGGACTATGGCTACACCTTC
TRBV3-1	few	TRBJ2-5	TRBD1	CASSRTGDPQETQYF	TGTGCCAGCAGCCGGACAGGGGACCCACAAGAGACCCAGTACTTC
TRBV29-1	NA	TRBJ2-3	NA	CSVEEATDTQYF	TGCAGCGTTGAGGAAGCAACAGATACGCAGTATTTT
TRBV30	NA	TRBJ2-3	TRBD2	CAWSSGTSGSGDTQYF	TGTGCCTGGAGTTCCGGGACTAGCGGGAGTGGAGATACGCAGTATTTT
TRBV5-1	NA	TRBJ2-1	TRBD2	CASSSVAGRSYNEQFF	TGCGCCAGCAGCTCGGTAGCGGGACGGTCCTACAATGAGCAGTTCTTC
TRBV4-1	NA	TRBJ2-4	TRBD2	CASSRGAGGKNIQYF	TGCGCCAGCAGCCGAGGAGCGGGAGGCAAAAACATTCAGTACTTC
TRBV25-1	few	TRBJ2-5	NA	CASSSSPRRAGETQYF	TGTGCCAGCAGTTCCAGTCCGAGGAGGGCTGGAGAGACCCAGTACTTC
TRBV11-1	many	TRBJ2-5	NA	CASSTDRKETQYF	TGTGCCAGCAGCACAGACAGAAAAGAGACCCAGTACTTC
TRBV11-2	NA	TRBJ2-5	NA	CASSGVRGNPQETQYF	TGTGCCAGCAGCGGGGTGAGGGGGAACCCCCAAGAGACCCAGTACTTC
TRBV7-9	few	TRBJ2-5	NA	CASSLDGGLQETQYF	TGTGCCAGCAGCTTAGATGGCGGGCTTCAAGAGACCCAGTACTTC
TRBV27	many	TRBJ2-7	TRBD1	CASSLSGTGPKAYEQYF	TGTGCCAGCAGTTTATCCGGGACAGGGCCCAAAGCCTACGAGCAGTACTTC
TRBV30	NA	TRBJ1-2	NA	CAWSASGRVNYGYTF	TGTGCCTGGAGCGCTAGTGGGAGGGTCAACTATGGCTACACCTTC
TRBV7-9	many	TRBJ2-1	NA	CASSFLQGGGEQFF	TGTGCCAGCAGCTTCCTCCAGGGGGGGGGTGAGCAGTTCTTC
TRBV7-9	few	TRBJ2-7	TRBD1	CASSKPTGKSSYEQYF	TGTGCCAGCAGCAAACCGACAGGGAAAAGCTCCTACGAGCAGTACTTC
TRBV10-2	NA	TRBJ2-7	NA	CASSEWGAVYEQYF	TGCGCCAGCAGTGAATGGGGGGCGGTATACGAGCAGTACTTC
TRBV20-1	NA	TRBJ2-7	TRBD1	CSGGTDYEQYF	TGCAGTGGGGGGACAGACTACGAGCAGTACTTC
TRBV11-2	NA	TRBJ2-3	TRBD2	CASSSRGLAGDTQYF	TGTGCCAGCAGCTCTCGGGGACTAGCGGGAGATACGCAGTATTTT
TRBV6-1	NA	TRBJ1-5	NA	CASRHTHSRTSGQPQHF	TGTGCCAGCAGACACACACATAGCAGGACTAGCGGCCAGCCCCAGCATTTT
TRBV4-1	NA	TRBJ2-1	TRBD1	CASSPGGRKFF	TGCGCCAGCAGCCCAGGGGGCCGGAAGTTCTTC
TRBV6-1	NA	TRBJ2-6	NA	CASSEKSVVFSGANVLTF	TGTGCCAGCAGTGAAAAAAGCGTGGTTTTCTCTGGGGCCAACGTCCTGACTTTC
TRBV7-9	few	TRBJ1-1	NA	CASSLETVGMNTEAFF	TGTGCCAGCAGCTTAGAAACAGTTGGCATGAACACTGAAGCTTTCTTT
TRBV19	NA	TRBJ2-7	NA	CASSAGPLYEQYF	TGTGCCAGTAGTGCCGGGCCTTTGTACGAGCAGTACTTC
TRBV20-1	NA	TRBJ2-1	NA	CSARDTRNGVHNEQFF	TGCAGTGCTAGAGATACGAGAAACGGGGTTCACAATGAGCAGTTCTTC
TRBV7-9	many	TRBJ2-7	TRBD1	CASRGQGGYEQYF	TGTGCCAGCAGAGGACAGGGGGGATACGAGCAGTACTTC
TRBV2	few	TRBJ2-2	NA	CASRTHTGELFF	TGTGCCAGCAGGACGCACACCGGGGAGCTGTTTTTT
TRBV7-9	NA	TRBJ2-1	NA	CASAWDFLVYNEQFF	TGTGCCAGCGCCTGGGACTTTCTAGTATACAATGAGCAGTTCTTC
TRBV5-1	many	TRBJ1-2	TRBD1	CASSLDGQGLYGYTF	TGCGCCAGCAGCTTGGACGGACAGGGCCTCTATGGCTACACCTTC
TRBV7-9	few	TRBJ2-7	TRBD2	CASSLGRGASGYEQYF	TGTGCCAGCAGCTTAGGGCGGGGGGCTAGCGGTTACGAGCAGTACTTC
TRBV29-1	few	TRBJ2-7	TRBD2	CSAVAGENEQYF	TGCAGCGCGGTGGCGGGGGAAAACGAGCAGTACTTC
TRBV5-1	many	TRBJ1-1	NA	CASSLSPGLNTEAFF	TGCGCCAGCAGCTTGAGCCCAGGGCTAAACACTGAAGCTTTCTTT